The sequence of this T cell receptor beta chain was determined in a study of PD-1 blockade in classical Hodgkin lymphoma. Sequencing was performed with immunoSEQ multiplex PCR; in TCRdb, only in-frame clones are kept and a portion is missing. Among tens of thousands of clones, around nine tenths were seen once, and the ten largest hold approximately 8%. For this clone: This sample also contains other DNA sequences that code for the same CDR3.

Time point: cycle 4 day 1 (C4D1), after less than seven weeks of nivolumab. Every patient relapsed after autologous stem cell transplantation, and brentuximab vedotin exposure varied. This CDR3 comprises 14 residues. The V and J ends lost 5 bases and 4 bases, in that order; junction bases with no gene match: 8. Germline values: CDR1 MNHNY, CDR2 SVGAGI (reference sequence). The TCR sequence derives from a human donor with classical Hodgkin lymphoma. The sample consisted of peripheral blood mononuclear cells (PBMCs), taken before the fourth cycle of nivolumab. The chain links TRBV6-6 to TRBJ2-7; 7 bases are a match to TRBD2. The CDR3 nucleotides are TGTGCCAGCAGTCCCTCACTCGGGGGGTACGAGCAGTACTTC. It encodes CASSPSLGGYEQYF.